Each of the 10 T cell receptor beta chains below was sequenced from the same sample in a study of shared clonotypes between healthy human individuals. Sequencing used immunoSEQ multiplex PCR; TCRdb keeps in-frame clones, though not all of them. The sample lists roughly 770,000 clones, 95% to 97% occurring once. Naive CD8 cells were CD45RO-negative, positively selected for CCR7, excluding terminally differentiated effector memory CD45RA+ cells. The material sequenced was naive CD8+ T cells sorted from blood. The receptors shown here come from a man aged 30-40 years in good health.

The chain has TRBV7-9 and TRBJ2-1, with 11 nucleotides matching TRBD2. The V segment lost 0 bases and the J segment 5 bases; nucleotides outside the gene matches: 3. CDR1 SEHNR and CDR2 FQNEAQ come from the germline V gene (reference sequence). The CDR3 length is 16 residues. The CDR3 DNA follows: TGTGCCAGCAGCTTAGCTAGCGGGAGGGTCCACAATGAGCAGTTCTTC. Its protein is CASSLASGRVHNEQFF.

This sequence joins TRBV7-9 and TRBJ2-3; no reliable D call. This CDR3 has 12 amino acids. V gave up 5 bases and J gave up 4 bases, with 7 bases separating them. CDR1 is SEHNR, CDR2 FQNEAQ, per germline (reference sequence). The CDR3 sequence is CASSRESDTQYF. CDR3 coding DNA: TGTGCCAGCAGCCGAGAGTCAGATACGCAGTATTTT.

The chain carries TRBV5-1 and TRBJ1-4, with 7 bases fitting TRBD1. The CDR3 runs to 17 residues. V was pared by 1 base and J by 0 bases, with 6 bases of the junction left unmatched. CDR1 is SGHRS, CDR2 YFSETQ, per germline. The CDR3 DNA reads TGCGCCAGCAGCTTGAAGGCAGGGGGGACAACTAATGAAAAACTGTTTTTT. Translation: CASSLKAGGTTNEKLFF. Drawing the rest from reference TRBV5-1 and TRBJ1-4, the complete variable domain is KAGVTQTPRYLIKTRGQQVTLSCSPISGHRSVSWYQQTPGQGLQFLFEYFSETQRNKGNFPGRFSGRQFSNSRSEMNVSTLELGDSALYLCASSLKAGGTTNEKLFFGSGTQLSVL.

The chain links TRBV30 to TRBJ1-1, with D perhaps matching TRBD1 (6 bases). Trimming shortened V by 5 bases and J by 1 base, and 8 bases separated the two germline ends. CDR3 length: 12 amino acids. The germline V gene has CDR1 GTSNPN and CDR2 SVGIG (reference sequence). CDR3 region: CAWLGQNTEAFF. The CDR3 DNA reads TGTGCCTGGTTGGGACAGAACACTGAAGCTTTCTTT.

The gene calls are TRBV6-5 and TRBJ2-1; tentative D call: TRBD1 (7 bases). Trimming pared 6 bases from V and 7 bases from J, leaving 16 bases between. CDR1 is MNHEY and CDR2 is SVGAGI in the germline V gene. The length of the CDR3 is 14 residues. Written as DNA, the CDR3 is TGTGCCAGCAGCGCGGGGACAGAAAATAATGAGCAGTTCTTC. As protein: CASSAGTENNEQFF.

The rearrangement links TRBV6-5 to TRBJ2-7; D is unresolved. The germline V and J ends were trimmed by 4 bases and 0 bases, with 10 bases remaining between them. The CDR3 length is 14 residues. The germline V gene encodes CDR1 MNHEY and CDR2 SVGAGI. Written as DNA, the CDR3 is TGTGCCAGCAGTTTGGACCTAAGCTCCTACGAGCAGTACTTC. This encodes CASSLDLSSYEQYF.

The V gene is TRBV7-2, the J gene TRBJ1-1, with unresolved D. The germline CDR1 and CDR2 sequences are SGHTA and FQGNSA. The CDR3 contains 14 residues. Trimming shortened V by 5 bases and J by 0 bases, and 10 bases separated the two germline ends. In DNA, the CDR3 is TGTGCCAGCAGCGCCCGGACGGTGAACACTGAAGCTTTCTTT. It is translated as CASSARTVNTEAFF.

This chain uses TRBV27 with TRBJ2-1, with 12 bases lining up with TRBD2. The V and J ends lost 5 bases and 0 bases, in that order; junction bases with no gene match: 11. Germline V gene data show CDR1 as MNHEY and CDR2 as SMNVEV (reference sequence). This CDR3 has 19 residues. This CDR3 is CASSPTSGRTLSSYNEQFF. CDR3 sequence (DNA): TGTGCCAGCAGTCCGACTAGCGGGAGAACATTGAGCTCCTACAATGAGCAGTTCTTC.

The genes are TRBV4-3 and TRBJ2-7, with 9 bases identical to TRBD2. CDR3 length equals 12 residues. The germline V gene encodes CDR1 LGHNA and CDR2 YSLEER. Germline trimming cut 3 bases from V and 7 bases from J; bases unmatched to any gene: 1. The CDR3 loop is CASSQLAGEQYF. In DNA form, the CDR3 reads TGCGCCAGCAGCCAGCTAGCGGGAGAGCAGTACTTC.

The chain carries TRBV10-3 and TRBJ2-3; 9 nucleotides match TRBD2. The trim removed 10 bases at V and 1 base at J, leaving 3 bases unmatched. Germline loops: CDR1 ENHRY, CDR2 SYGVKD. The CDR3 loop spans 13 amino acids. CDR3 residues: CATKREGTDTQYF. The CDR3 bases are TGTGCCACCAAGCGGGAGGGCACAGATACGCAGTATTTT.